Listed below are T cell receptor beta chains from one sample, sequenced in a study of cytomegalovirus exposure and HLA in healthy donors. Here immunoSEQ multiplex PCR was the method, and the copy in TCRdb shows in-frame clones only, minus some. In the table there are some 90,000 clones, around 80% of which are singletons. Sample: PBMCs. The source of these receptors is a man aged 25 to 40 in good health and CMV-seronegative. The CDR3 runs from the conserved cysteine through the conserved F or W. A D gene is named only where the DNA matches it firmly. The size field is filled for only some rows; it gives once, few, many or a size class.

d_call,clone_size,v_call,j_call,cdr3_nt,cdr3_aa
TRBD2,NA,TRBV5-1,TRBJ2-5,TGCGCCAGCAGCTTGACGACTAGCGGGGCCGGACAAGAGACCCAGTACTTC,CASSLTTSGAGQETQYF
TRBD2,NA,TRBV7-8,TRBJ2-1,TGTGCCAGCAGTTTCCCGGTTCGGAGCGGGGGGAGCTCCTACAATGAGCAGTTCTTC,CASSFPVRSGGSSYNEQFF
TRBD1,NA,TRBV5-1,TRBJ1-2,TGCGCCAGCAGCCCCGCAGGGGGCGCGAAGGCATACGGCTACACCTTC,CASSPAGGAKAYGYTF
NA,NA,TRBV28,TRBJ1-5,TGTGCCAGCAGTTTTTCCGAGTCTTATCAGCCCCAGCATTTT,CASSFSESYQPQHF
NA,NA,TRBV4-3,TRBJ1-1,TGCGCCAGCAGCCAGTCGGGGATGAACACTGAAGCTTTCTTT,CASSQSGMNTEAFF
NA,NA,TRBV28,TRBJ1-4,TGTGCCAGCAGTTCCGCGGGGACGGATTTTAATGAAAAACTGTTTTTT,CASSSAGTDFNEKLFF
TRBD1,NA,TRBV27,TRBJ1-1,TGTGCCAGCAGTCTCAGGGACGGGACAGGGCTCATGAACACTGAAGCTTTCTTT,CASSLRDGTGLMNTEAFF
NA,NA,TRBV30,TRBJ2-2,TGTGCCTGGAGTGTCGACAGTCACGGGGAGCTGTTTTTT,CAWSVDSHGELFF
TRBD1,few,TRBV6-5,TRBJ1-2,TGTGCCAGCAGTCGTACGACAGGGTCCTATGGCTACACCTTC,CASSRTTGSYGYTF
TRBD1,NA,TRBV19,TRBJ2-5,TGTGCCAGTAGTATCCAGGGGGCTGTGGAGACCCAGTACTTC,CASSIQGAVETQYF
NA,few,TRBV7-6,TRBJ2-5,TGTGCCAGCAGCTTAGGACTGGGGCGGCAAGAGACCCAGTACTTC,CASSLGLGRQETQYF
NA,NA,TRBV28,TRBJ2-3,TGTGCCAGCTCAACCCGGGGTAGCGGATCAGATACGCAGTATTTT,CASSTRGSGSDTQYF
NA,NA,TRBV6-1,TRBJ1-1,TGTGCCAGCAGTGTTAAACAGGGCACTGAAGCTTTCTTT,CASSVKQGTEAFF
NA,NA,TRBV5-1,TRBJ2-3,TGCGCCAGCAGCTTGTGGGCGGGAAGCACAGATACGCAGTATTTT,CASSLWAGSTDTQYF
NA,NA,TRBV27,TRBJ2-3,TGTGCCAGCAGTTTTGGAGGGGGCAGAGATACGCAGTATTTT,CASSFGGGRDTQYF
NA,NA,TRBV11-1,TRBJ1-2,TGTGCCAGCAGCCAAAAACCCCACAGCGGCTATGGCTACACCTTC,CASSQKPHSGYGYTF
TRBD1,NA,TRBV7-2,TRBJ2-6,TGTGCCAGCAGCTCGACAGGGGGCGGTTCTGGGGCCAACGTCCTGACTTTC,CASSSTGGGSGANVLTF
TRBD1,NA,TRBV7-9,TRBJ2-1,TGTGCCAGCTTAGGACAGGGAATGGTTCGGAATGAGCAGTTCTTC,CASLGQGMVRNEQFF
NA,NA,TRBV6-5,TRBJ1-3,TGTGCCACAATTGAGAGAAACACCATATATTTT,CATIERNTIYF
TRBD1,NA,TRBV28,TRBJ1-6,TGTGCCAGCAGTTACGGACAGGGCCCGACTTCACCCCTCCACTTT,CASSYGQGPTSPLHF
NA,NA,TRBV15,TRBJ1-5,TGTGCCACCAGCCTAGGCAATAGCAATCAGCCCCAGCATTTT,CATSLGNSNQPQHF
TRBD1,NA,TRBV5-1,TRBJ1-1,TGCGCCAGCAGCGGGAGCATACAGGGGCTGAACACTGAAGCTTTCTTT,CASSGSIQGLNTEAFF
NA,NA,TRBV6-1,TRBJ1-1,TGTGCCAGCAATTTTCGGACAGCCACTGAAGCTTTCTTT,CASNFRTATEAFF
TRBD1,once,TRBV15,TRBJ1-2,TGTGCCACCACATTAACCACGTCGACAGGGGAAGCTGGCTACACCTTC,CATTLTTSTGEAGYTF
TRBD1,NA,TRBV2,TRBJ2-2,TGTGCCAGCATTTGGCAGGGGGACACCGGGGAGCTGTTTTTT,CASIWQGDTGELFF
TRBD1,NA,TRBV2,TRBJ1-6,TGTGCCAGTCAAACCGGGACAGGGGTTGGGGGCAATTCACCCCTCCACTTT,CASQTGTGVGGNSPLHF
NA,NA,TRBV19,TRBJ2-7,TGTGCCAGTAGTATCAACAGGGACCACGAGCAGTACTTC,CASSINRDHEQYF
NA,NA,TRBV10-1,TRBJ1-6,TGCGCCAGCAGATCCACAAGACTGTATAATTCACCCCTCCACTTT,CASRSTRLYNSPLHF
NA,NA,TRBV6-6,TRBJ1-6,TGTGCCAGCAGCCCTAGACGCGGTGGTAATTCACCCCTCCACTTT,CASSPRRGGNSPLHF
NA,NA,TRBV10-3,TRBJ1-5,TGTGCCATCAGTGAATCACAAAATAGGAGTTATAGCAATCAGCCCCAGCATTTT,CAISESQNRSYSNQPQHF
NA,NA,TRBV29-1,TRBJ1-1,TGCAGCGTATCAGGGAAAAACAATCCTGAAGCTTTCTTT,CSVSGKNNPEAFF
NA,NA,TRBV7-2,TRBJ2-3,TGTGCCAGCAGCTTAGTGGTCAGGCGGGCCACAGATACGCAGTATTTT,CASSLVVRRATDTQYF
NA,NA,TRBV5-4,TRBJ1-1,TGTGCCAGCAGCCCGGGTAACACTGAAGCTTTCTTT,CASSPGNTEAFF
NA,NA,TRBV28,TRBJ1-1,TGTGCCAGCAGTTCGGGGTCCGCTTTGAACACTGAAGCTTTCTTT,CASSSGSALNTEAFF
NA,NA,TRBV9,TRBJ1-1,TGTGCCAGCAGCGTAGCTACGGCAGGTGAAGCTTTCTTT,CASSVATAGEAFF
NA,NA,TRBV28,TRBJ1-3,TGTGCCAGCAGTTTACCCCAGGGAGGAGTCTCTGGAAACACCATATATTTT,CASSLPQGGVSGNTIYF
NA,NA,TRBV5-1,TRBJ2-5,TGCGCCAGCAGCCTGGGAGCTTGGGGGGAGCAAGAGACCCAGTACTTC,CASSLGAWGEQETQYF
NA,NA,TRBV6-1,TRBJ2-7,TGTGCCAGCAGTGAAAGGAAGGGGGTCTACGAGCAGTACTTC,CASSERKGVYEQYF
NA,NA,TRBV6-1,TRBJ2-6,TGTGCCAGCAGTGATATCGGGGTGAGCTCTGGGGCCAACGTCCTGACTTTC,CASSDIGVSSGANVLTF
NA,NA,TRBV10-1,TRBJ1-1,TGCGCCAGCAGTGAGTCCAGGGCCACTGAAGCTTTCTTT,CASSESRATEAFF
NA,few,TRBV7-9,TRBJ2-2,TGTGCCAGCAGCCCCTGGAATCGAGGCGGGGAGCTGTTTTTT,CASSPWNRGGELFF
TRBD2,NA,TRBV27,TRBJ2-1,TGTGCCAGCAGTTTATGGACTAGCGGGGGTTACAATGAGCAGTTCTTC,CASSLWTSGGYNEQFF
NA,NA,TRBV10-3,TRBJ1-1,TGTGCCATCAGAACAGGTTTGAACACTGAAGCTTTCTTT,CAIRTGLNTEAFF
NA,few,TRBV7-9,TRBJ2-1,TGTGCCAGCATTATGACCTCGGGAAATGAGCAGTTCTTC,CASIMTSGNEQFF
NA,NA,TRBV5-1,TRBJ1-1,TGCGCCAGTCGGACAGCCGTGGGAACTGAAGCTTTCTTT,CASRTAVGTEAFF
TRBD1,NA,TRBV30,TRBJ1-1,TGTGCCTGTGGATCGGACAGGGTGGCCACTGAAGCTTTCTTT,CACGSDRVATEAFF
NA,few,TRBV28,TRBJ2-5,TGTGCCAGCAGTTTAGGCGGAGGGTTGGGGTTTGGGGAGACCCAGTACTTC,CASSLGGGLGFGETQYF
NA,NA,TRBV21-1,TRBJ1-5,TGTGCCAGCAGCAAAGAGGACAGGGCAGGGATGACATATAGCAATCAGCCCCAGCATTTT,CASSKEDRAGMTYSNQPQHF
TRBD1,NA,TRBV6-1,TRBJ1-5,TGTGCCAGCAGTGTCGTTACAGGGGGCAATCAGCCCCAGCATTTT,CASSVVTGGNQPQHF
NA,NA,TRBV7-9,TRBJ2-2,TGTGCCAGCAGCTTTCCACGGGTTAACACCGGGGAGCTGTTTTTT,CASSFPRVNTGELFF
NA,few,TRBV14,TRBJ1-1,TGTGCCAGCAGCCGGACTTTGAACACTGAAGCTTTCTTT,CASSRTLNTEAFF
NA,NA,TRBV7-3,TRBJ2-5,TGTGCCAGCAGCTTTACACAGAACCAAGAGACCCAGTACTTC,CASSFTQNQETQYF
TRBD1,NA,TRBV28,TRBJ2-1,TGTGCCAGCAGTTCTTTCCCGGGACAGGGGCCCAATGAGCAGTTCTTC,CASSSFPGQGPNEQFF
TRBD1,NA,TRBV7-2,TRBJ1-5,TGTGCCAGCAGCCCCCCGGGACAGTCTCATAGCAATCAGCCCCAGCATTTT,CASSPPGQSHSNQPQHF
TRBD1,NA,TRBV6-5,TRBJ1-2,TGTGCCAGCAGCCTTGACAGGGTGGGTGGCTACACCTTC,CASSLDRVGGYTF
NA,NA,TRBV27,TRBJ1-5,TGTGCCAGCAGTTTATTGGGCCAGCCCCAGCATTTT,CASSLLGQPQHF